The clone carrying this TCR beta chain appeared a few times. This CDR3 spans 15 amino acids. The germline CDR1 and CDR2 sequences are MGHRA and YSYEKL. The germline V and J ends were trimmed by 1 base and 5 bases, with 15 bases remaining between them. This record belongs to a study of blood T cells in healthy people across ages. Then a second PCR, running about 7 to 11 cycles, was carried out with a sample-barcoded 5' primer and a J-beta primer mix. One entry per CDR3 protein results from TCRdb running MiXCR on the 5' RACE reads. The sample records 1.5 million to 2 million distinct CDR3 sequences, around 48% being singletons.

This TCR was sampled from a woman aged 40 to 55 in good health. This chain links TRBV4-1 with TRBJ2-7; tentative D call: TRBD1 (5 bases). Material for sequencing was blood. CDR3 region: CASSQGWGQGNEQYF. CDR3 in DNA: TGCGCCAGCAGCCAAGGGTGGGGCCAAGGGAACGAGCAGTACTTC.